Listed here are 2 T cell receptor beta chains from one sample, sequenced in a study of regulatory T cells in long-lasting Graves disease. Noted time point: newly diagnosed GD, antithyroid drugs for less than 3 months. PBMC-derived RNA was used for the TCR library. Investigators prepared the TCR beta libraries by applying iRepertoire HTBI primers and Arm-PCR of CDR3 regions. A single record per CDR3 protein comes from TCRdb applying MiXCR to the multiplex PCR reads. The table records 400,000 to 550,000 distinct CDR3 sequences, about 15% of them present only once. These sequences were also reported in another study, on T cells in Graves' hyperthyroidism and ophthalmopathy.

Sequenced material: peripheral blood mononuclear cells (PBMCs), taken at new diagnosis, from a patient treated with antithyroid drugs. The receptors derive from a woman aged 18-29 years with Graves disease.

The CDR3 loop is CASIPTANTGELFF. DNA for the CDR3: TGTGCCAGTATCCCTACAGCGAACACCGGGGAGCTGTTTTTT. The chain joins TRBV28 to TRBJ2-2; D is ambiguous. Trimming left V 9 bases short and J 0 bases short, with 11 bases between. The CDR3 is 14 residues long. In germline, CDR1 is MDHEN, CDR2 SYDVKM.

This clonotype was picked up many times. This chain connects TRBV30 to TRBJ2-7, with 7 bases identical to TRBD2. This CDR3 has 16 amino acids. In germline, CDR1 is GTSNPN, CDR2 SVGIG (reference sequence). V lost 1 base to trimming and J lost 1 base; unmatched junction nucleotides: 10. The CDR3 here is CAWSGGGRRISYEQYF. The CDR3 region has the DNA TGTGCCTGGAGTGGGGGGGGACGGAGGATTTCCTACGAGCAGTACTTC.